This T cell receptor (beta chain) appears in the sequencing data of a study of neoadjuvant anti-PD-1 for oral cavity cancer. Study as a whole: Patients without progression received a fourth nivolumab dose around day 43, then surgical resection on days 50-56.

Two replicates per tumor sample, mostly from roughly 4.9 ug of genomic DNA. Produced via immunoSEQ multiplex PCR; TCRdb's table is partial and in-frame only. Of about 23,000 clones listed, under 55% are singletons. The J segment lost 3 bases and the V segment lost 5 bases, leaving 9 bases of the junction unmatched. The CDR3 is 17 residues long. Germline values: CDR1 SGHVS, CDR2 FQNEAQ. As for time point: after neoadjuvant nivolumab, at surgical resection. Patients had newly diagnosed, untreated stage II-IVA oral cavity squamous cell carcinoma. The patients had HPV-negative, locally advanced oral cavity squamous cell carcinoma.

Sequences were derived from tumor tissue, sampled after nivolumab (anti-PD-1) treatment. The chain uses TRBV7-8 and TRBJ2-6; 8 bases map to TRBD1. This receptor was obtained from a person aged 40 to 85 with oral cavity squamous cell carcinoma. CDR3 amino acids: CASSVWDRLSGANVLTF. The CDR3, as DNA: TGTGCCAGCAGCGTTTGGGACAGGTTGAGTGGGGCCAACGTCCTGACTTTC.